The 22 T cell receptor beta chains presented below share a single source sample, sequenced in a study of OX40 agonist ivuxolimab in advanced cancers. Measured with immunoSEQ multiplex PCR; TCRdb has only the in-frame clones, and not every one. The table shows tens of thousands of clones, with about 93% occurring only once. The input for sequencing was CD4+ or CD8+ T cells sorted from blood, taken in a trial of the OX40 agonist ivuxolimab. The receptor set was obtained from an adult with an advanced solid tumor such as melanoma, head and neck, liver or kidney cancer.

This chain uses TRBV14 with TRBJ2-1, with TRBD2 matching 8 bases. The CDR3 contains 16 residues. Per germline, CDR1 SGHDN and CDR2 FVKESK. V lost 1 base, J lost 3 bases, and 5 bases stayed unmatched. CDR3 DNA: TGTGCCAGCAGCCAAGGAGCGGGGGTCCTCTACAATGAGCAGTTCTTC. Encoded protein: CASSQGAGVLYNEQFF.

This clone came up a few times. The V gene is TRBV7-9, the J gene TRBJ1-1; perhaps TRBD1 as D (5 bases). The CDR3 runs 13 residues. V was clipped by 7 bases and J by 5 bases, with 14 bases between them. Germline assignment: CDR1 SEHNR and CDR2 FQNEAQ (reference sequence). CDR3 protein: CASIASRGTEAFF. CDR3 bases: TGTGCCAGCATCGCCAGTCGGGGGACTGAAGCTTTCTTT.

This sequence joins TRBV7-9 and TRBJ2-5; a possible D gene is TRBD2 (5 bases). CDR1 is SEHNR and CDR2 is FQNEAQ in the germline V gene (reference sequence). The germline V and J ends were trimmed by 5 bases and 3 bases, with 13 bases remaining between them. This CDR3 spans 14 amino acids. The CDR3 DNA sequence: TGTGCCAGCAGCCCGGCGGGTACGAAAGAGACCCAGTACTTC. Protein sequence: CASSPAGTKETQYF.

J is TRBJ2-1 and V is TRBV4-3; D not certain. Germline-derived CDR1 and CDR2 are LGHNA and YSLEER. The CDR3 length is 17 residues. Trimming removed 0 bases at V and 0 bases at J, with 12 bases between. CDR3 residues: CASSQDLDESSYNEQFF. CDR3 DNA: TGCGCCAGCAGCCAAGATTTGGACGAAAGCTCCTACAATGAGCAGTTCTTC.

The CDR3 nucleotides are TGCGCCAGCAGTTGGGGGCAGGGTAGCTACAATGAGCAGTTCTTC. Protein product: CASSWGQGSYNEQFF. The V and J genes are TRBV4-3 and TRBJ2-1, with D possibly TRBD1 on 6 matching bases. V lost 6 bases and J 3 bases, leaving 15 bases between the germline ends. The germline gives CDR1 LGHNA, CDR2 YSLEER. The CDR3 totals 15 residues.

The chain couples TRBV15 to TRBJ2-2; 7 bases are a match to TRBD1. CDR1 is LNHNV and CDR2 is YYDKDF in the germline V gene (reference sequence). This CDR3 spans 16 amino acids. V trimming: 3 bases; J trimming: 7 bases; junction bases outside the gene matches: 11. This CDR3 is CATSREQTGTVGELFF. CDR3 bases: TGTGCCACCAGCAGGGAACAGACAGGGACGGTCGGGGAGCTGTTTTTT.

This chain connects TRBV4-1 to TRBJ1-2; D call uncertain. Germline V gene lookup returns CDR1 MGHRA and CDR2 YSYEKL. The CDR3 is 15 amino acids. Trimming removed 1 base from V and 2 bases from J, with 11 bases in between. The CDR3 reads CASSQAWVVNYGYTF. In DNA form, the CDR3 reads TGCGCCAGCAGCCAAGCGTGGGTAGTAAACTATGGCTACACCTTC.

This chain uses TRBV13 with TRBJ1-1; 10 nucleotides line up with TRBD1. The germline V gene has CDR1 PRHDT and CDR2 FYEKMQ (reference sequence). The CDR3 covers 14 residues. V was clipped by 7 bases and J by 5 bases; unmatched bases: 7. This chain's CDR3 is CASTTGTGETEAFF. The DNA for the CDR3 is TGTGCCAGCACCACCGGGACAGGGGAAACTGAAGCTTTCTTT.

This chain links TRBV29-1 with TRBJ2-1; D uncertain. Germline V lookup: CDR1 SQVTM, CDR2 ANQGSEA. The CDR3 loop spans 14 amino acids. The V end lost 0 bases, the J end lost 4 bases, and 10 bases lay between the germline ends. This CDR3 reads CSVEDSGPYNEQFF. CDR3 sequence (DNA): TGCAGCGTTGAAGATTCCGGGCCATACAATGAGCAGTTCTTC.

This chain connects TRBV5-6 to TRBJ2-1; 8 nucleotides agree with TRBD1. The germline gives CDR1 SGHDT, CDR2 YYEEEE. V shed 5 bases, J shed 6 bases, and the junction held 7 bases outside the gene matches. The CDR3 is 14 residues long. The CDR3 region has the DNA TGTGCCAGCAGATCGCAGGGGGCGGTCAATGAGCAGTTCTTC. Amino acid sequence: CASRSQGAVNEQFF. Using reference TRBV5-6 and TRBJ2-1 for the parts outside the CDR3, the full variable domain is DAGVTQSPTHLIKTRGQQVTLRCSPKSGHDTVSWYQQALGQGPQFIFQYYEEEERQRGNFPDRFSGHQFPNYSSELNVNALLLGDSALYLCASRSQGAVNEQFFGPGTRLTVL.

The genes are TRBV4-2 and TRBJ2-7; D is undetermined. Per the germline V gene, CDR1 is LGHNA and CDR2 is YNFKEQ. The length of the CDR3 is 12 residues. V was cut by 8 bases and J by 6 bases, with 14 bases left in between. The CDR3 region has the DNA TGTGCCAGCTCCGTGGGGTTTGGCGAGCAGTACTTC. Amino acids: CASSVGFGEQYF.

The chain combines TRBV6-5 with TRBJ1-2; 7 bases are shared with TRBD1. V dropped 2 bases and J dropped 7; count of bases not matched to a gene: 7. Germline V gene lookup returns CDR1 MNHEY and CDR2 SVGAGI. The CDR3 is 14 residues long. CDR3 amino acids: CASSYTRQGGGYTF. In DNA, the CDR3 is TGTGCCAGCAGTTACACCCGACAGGGTGGTGGCTACACCTTC.

DNA of the CDR3: TGTGCCAGTACCTCCATCGGGGGCTCCGGGGGCAACTATGGCTACACCTTC. It codes for CASTSIGGSGGNYGYTF. This rearrangement joins TRBV19 to TRBJ1-2; weak D call: TRBD1 (6 bases). Trimming pared 7 bases from V and 2 bases from J, leaving 23 bases between. This CDR3 has 17 residues. In germline, CDR1 is LNHDA, CDR2 SQIVND (reference sequence).

The chain uses TRBV4-3 and TRBJ2-1; TRBD1 aligns across 9 bases. Per the germline V gene, CDR1 is LGHNA and CDR2 is YSLEER. The length of the CDR3 is 17 residues. V shed 0 bases, J shed 6 bases, and the junction held 9 bases outside the gene matches. CDR3 protein: CASSQDLGTGLGNEQFF. CDR3 nucleotides: TGCGCCAGCAGCCAAGATCTAGGGACAGGGCTGGGCAATGAGCAGTTCTTC.

V and J are TRBV6-5 and TRBJ2-1, with D tentatively TRBD2 (5 bases). The CDR3 spans 15 residues. Germline V lookup: CDR1 MNHEY, CDR2 SVGAGI. V dropped 5 bases and J dropped 2 bases, with 13 bases sitting between them. The CDR3 sequence: CASSQSGTPYNEQFF. CDR3 in DNA: TGTGCCAGCAGTCAAAGCGGAACCCCCTACAATGAGCAGTTCTTC.

The CDR3, as DNA: TGTGCCAGCAGTTTGCCAGGCGTCAATCAGCCCCAGCATTTT. It yields the protein CASSLPGVNQPQHF. The chain links TRBV27 to TRBJ1-5; D gene unclear. Trimming shortened V by 3 bases and J by 3 bases, and 9 bases separated the two germline ends. This CDR3 has 14 amino acids. CDR1 is MNHEY and CDR2 is SMNVEV in the germline V gene (reference sequence).

V and J are TRBV10-2 and TRBJ2-2; 9 bases are a match to TRBD2. CDR3 length: 17 amino acids. The germline CDR1 and CDR2 sequences are WSHSY and SAAADI. Germline trimming cut 7 bases from V and 2 bases from J; bases unmatched to any gene: 11. DNA for the CDR3: TGCGCCAGCATCGAGGGGGCAGCGGGGGGAAACACCGGGGAGCTGTTTTTT. The encoded protein is CASIEGAAGGNTGELFF.

This sequence joins TRBV15 and TRBJ1-2; D call uncertain. CDR3 length: 14 amino acids. Trimming shortened V by 0 bases and J by 3 bases, and 8 bases separated the two germline ends. Germline values: CDR1 LNHNV, CDR2 YYDKDF (reference sequence). The CDR3 region has the DNA TGTGCCACCAGCAGAGATTCCACATACTATGGCTACACCTTC. Translating it yields CATSRDSTYYGYTF.

The chain recombines TRBV6-1 with TRBJ1-1, with 12 bases matching TRBD1. V dropped 6 bases and J dropped 2; count of bases not matched to a gene: 4. This CDR3 comprises 15 residues. Germline assignment: CDR1 MNHNS and CDR2 SASEGT. CDR3 nucleotide sequence: TGTGCCAGCAGGGGGACAGGGGGCGTAAACACTGAAGCTTTCTTT. Amino acids: CASRGTGGVNTEAFF.

The genes are TRBV6-5 and TRBJ1-5; D might be TRBD1 (5 bases). V was pared by 0 bases and J by 3 bases, with 9 bases between. Germline assignment: CDR1 MNHEY and CDR2 SVGAGI. The CDR3 has 15 residues. As DNA, the CDR3 is TGTGCCAGCAGTTACTCCGGGGCCGCCAATCAGCCCCAGCATTTT. Encoded protein: CASSYSGAANQPQHF.

The chain has TRBV9 and TRBJ1-4, with D possibly TRBD1 on 5 matching bases. The germline V gene encodes CDR1 SGDLS and CDR2 YYNGEE. V lost 3 bases to trimming and J lost 8 bases, with 14 bases between them. The CDR3 runs to 14 residues. The CDR3 sequence: CASSAEGEGEKLFF. The CDR3 bases are TGTGCCAGCAGCGCAGAGGGAGAGGGGGAAAAACTGTTTTTT.

This chain joins TRBV11-2 and TRBJ1-1; possible D gene TRBD1, 6 bases. CDR3 length: 16 residues. Germline V gives CDR1 SGHAT, CDR2 FQNNGV. Trimming removed 2 bases at V and 4 bases at J, with 17 bases between. The CDR3 spells CASSLPGGGGFTEAFF. The DNA for the CDR3 is TGTGCCAGCAGCTTACCGGGAGGGGGGGGCTTCACTGAAGCTTTCTTT.